These 4 T cell receptor beta chains originate from one sample sequenced in a study of CD8+CD57+ T cells in acquired aplastic anemia. Researchers used genomic DNA as the template to profile TCR beta VDJ and CDR3. One entry per CDR3 protein results from TCRdb running MiXCR on the reads. The sample yields around 430,000 distinct CDR3 sequences, about a third seen once. Individuals selected for sequencing had exhibited CD8+CD57+ cell expansion on flow cytometry. The material sequenced was sorted CD4+, CD8+, or CD8+CD57+ T cells (not recorded which) from PBMCs. All receptors derive from a human donor with aplastic anemia.

This clonotype was found once. A much larger clonotype is one base distant, so this may be a read error. The chain couples TRBV20-1 to TRBJ2-7; the D gene could be TRBD1 or TRBD2 (5 bases each). The CDR3 is 13 amino acids. Looked up from germline, CDR1 is DFQATT and CDR2 is SNEGSKA (reference sequence). The chain's CDR3 is CSARAGTYYEQCF. CDR3 nucleotide sequence: TGCAGTGCTCGGGCTGGGACCTACTACGAGCAGTGCTTC.

The chain is built from TRBV19 and TRBJ1-2; TRBD1 might be the D (6 bases). V was shortened by 4 bases and J by 4 bases, with 10 bases between the two germline ends. The germline CDR1 and CDR2 sequences are LNHDA and SQIVND (reference sequence). The CDR3 contains 13 residues. The CDR3 loop reads CASSNDRSYGYTF. CDR3 bases: TGTGCCAGTAGTAACGACAGGAGCTATGGCTACACCTTC.

The V call is TRBV7-9, the J call TRBJ1-6; the match to TRBD1 covers 7 bases. The germline V gene encodes CDR1 SEHNR and CDR2 FQNEAQ (reference sequence). The V and J ends lost 5 bases and 10 bases, in that order; junction bases with no gene match: 11. The CDR3 contains 15 residues. The chain's CDR3 is CASSEDRVGPSPLHF. The CDR3 region has the DNA TGTGCCAGCAGCGAAGACAGGGTAGGACCCTCACCCCTCCACTTT.

The CDR3 reads CSARVTAPTGELFF. The CDR3 DNA reads TGCAGTGCTAGAGTGACAGCACCCACCGGGGAGCTGTTTTTT. The V gene is TRBV20-1, the J gene TRBJ2-2, with D perhaps TRBD1 (5 bases). This CDR3 has 14 residues. CDR1 and CDR2 from the germline V gene are DFQATT and SNEGSKA (reference sequence). V was trimmed by 1 base and J by 4 bases, leaving 10 bases between them.